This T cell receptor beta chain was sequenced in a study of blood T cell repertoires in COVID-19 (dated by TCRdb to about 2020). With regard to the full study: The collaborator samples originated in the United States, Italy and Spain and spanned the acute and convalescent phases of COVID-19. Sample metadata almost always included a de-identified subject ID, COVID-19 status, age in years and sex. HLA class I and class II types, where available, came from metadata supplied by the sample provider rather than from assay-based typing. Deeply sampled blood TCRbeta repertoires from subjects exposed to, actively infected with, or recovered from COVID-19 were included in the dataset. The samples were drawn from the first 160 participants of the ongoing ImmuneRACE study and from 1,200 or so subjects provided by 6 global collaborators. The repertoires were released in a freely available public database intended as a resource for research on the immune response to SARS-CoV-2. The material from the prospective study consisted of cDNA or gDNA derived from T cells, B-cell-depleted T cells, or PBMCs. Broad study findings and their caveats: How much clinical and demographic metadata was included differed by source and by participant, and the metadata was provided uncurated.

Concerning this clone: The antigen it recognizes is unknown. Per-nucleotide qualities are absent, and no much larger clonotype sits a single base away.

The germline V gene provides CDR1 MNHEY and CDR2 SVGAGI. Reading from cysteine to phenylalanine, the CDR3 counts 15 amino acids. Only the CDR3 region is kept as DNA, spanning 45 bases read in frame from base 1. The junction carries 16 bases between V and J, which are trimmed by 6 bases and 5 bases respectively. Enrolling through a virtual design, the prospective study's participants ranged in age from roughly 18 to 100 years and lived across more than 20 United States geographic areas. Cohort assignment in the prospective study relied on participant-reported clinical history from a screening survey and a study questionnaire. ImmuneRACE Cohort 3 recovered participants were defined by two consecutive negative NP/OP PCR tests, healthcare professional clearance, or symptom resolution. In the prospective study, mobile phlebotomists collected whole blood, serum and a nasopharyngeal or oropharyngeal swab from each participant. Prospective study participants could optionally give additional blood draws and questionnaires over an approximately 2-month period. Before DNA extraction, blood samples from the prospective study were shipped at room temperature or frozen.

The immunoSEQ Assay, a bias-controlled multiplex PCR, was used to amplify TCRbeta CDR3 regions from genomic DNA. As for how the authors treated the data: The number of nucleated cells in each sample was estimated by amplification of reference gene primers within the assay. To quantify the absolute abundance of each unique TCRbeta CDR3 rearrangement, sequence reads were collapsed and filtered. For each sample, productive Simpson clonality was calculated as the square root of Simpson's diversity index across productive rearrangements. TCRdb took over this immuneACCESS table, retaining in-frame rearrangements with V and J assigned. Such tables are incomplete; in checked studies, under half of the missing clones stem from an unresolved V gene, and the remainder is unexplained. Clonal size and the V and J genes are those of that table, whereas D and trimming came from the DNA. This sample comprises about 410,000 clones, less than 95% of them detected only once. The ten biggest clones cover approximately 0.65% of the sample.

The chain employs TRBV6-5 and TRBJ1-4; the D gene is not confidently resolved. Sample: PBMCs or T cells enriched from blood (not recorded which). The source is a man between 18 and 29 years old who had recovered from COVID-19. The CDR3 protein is CASSIQLSDNEKLFF. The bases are TGTGCCAGCAGCATTCAACTAAGCGACAATGAAAAACTGTTTTTT.